Following are 22 T cell receptor beta chains from one sample sequenced in a study of response to subunit inactivated influenza vaccine. TCRdb reanalysed the RT-PCR reads using MiXCR and keeps one entry per CDR3 protein. Of about 190,000 distinct CDR3 sequences in the sample, over 13% are singletons; the top ten hold about 28%. The specimen was CD8+ T cells sorted from PBMCs, collected 4 to 6 days after vaccination. These receptors all stem from a man in his forties or fifties who received an inactivated influenza vaccine.

The V and J genes are TRBV10-2 and TRBJ2-2; D is undetermined. The CDR3 contains 12 residues. Trimming stripped 4 bases from V and 6 bases from J, with 6 bases between. Germline CDR1 and CDR2: WSHSY and SAAADI. In DNA form, the CDR3 reads TGCGCCAGCAGTGCCTCAGCCGGGGAGCTGTTTTTT. It encodes CASSASAGELFF.

This clonotype was observed a few times. The rearrangement uses TRBV24-1 and TRBJ1-5; 7 nucleotides align to TRBD1. The CDR3 is 15 residues long. Germline CDR1 KGHDR, CDR2 SFDVKD. The V and J ends lost 3 bases and 3 bases, in that order; junction bases with no gene match: 4. The CDR3 is CATSDAGTVNQPQHF. The CDR3 DNA sequence: TGTGCCACCAGTGATGCAGGGACAGTCAATCAGCCCCAGCATTTT.

The sample holds a few counts of this clonotype. The rearrangement uses TRBV6-1 and TRBJ2-1; D unclear. From germline, CDR1 is MNHNS and CDR2 SASEGT. V was trimmed by 8 bases and J by 2 bases, leaving 13 bases between them. The CDR3 loop spans 14 amino acids. The CDR3 reads CASFPWLAYNEQFF. The CDR3 nucleotides read TGTGCCAGCTTTCCCTGGCTAGCCTACAATGAGCAGTTCTTC.

This sequence joins TRBV4-2 and TRBJ2-7; D may match TRBD1 or TRBD2 (6 bases each). The end of the DNA fits TRBJ2-1 better, so the J call may be wrong. In germline, CDR1 is LGHNA, CDR2 YNFKEQ. The CDR3 contains 15 residues. CDR3 bases: TGTGCCAGCAGCCCGGAACGGGGGCCCCCCCACGAGCAGTTCTTC. Translated, it gives CASSPERGPPHEQFF.

This clonotype was seen ten or more times. J is TRBJ2-7 and V is TRBV9; 7 positions match TRBD2. V gave up 3 bases and J gave up 6 bases; unmatched junction bases: 12. The CDR3 runs to 15 residues. Germline-derived CDR1 and CDR2 are SGDLS and YYNGEE. In DNA, the CDR3 is TGTGCCAGCAGCGCCATGGGGGGGAGTGTCTCCGAGCAGTACTTC. As protein: CASSAMGGSVSEQYF. Drawing the rest from reference TRBV9 and TRBJ2-7, the complete variable domain is DSGVTQTPKHLITATGQRVTLRCSPRSGDLSVYWYQQSLDQGLQFLIQYYNGEERAKGNILERFSAQQFPDLHSELNLSSLELGDSALYFCASSAMGGSVSEQYFGPGTRLTVT.

The chain has TRBV20-1 and TRBJ2-7, with 11 bases aligning to TRBD1. CDR3 size: 15 residues. Germline CDR1 reads DFQATT; CDR2 reads SNEGSKA (reference sequence). J was trimmed by 1 base and V by 4 bases; bases with no gene match: 6. The CDR3 is CSATGTGGLSYEQYF. The CDR3, as DNA: TGCAGTGCTACGGGGACAGGGGGTTTATCCTACGAGCAGTACTTC.

The sample holds a few counts of this clonotype. The gene calls are TRBV20-1 and TRBJ1-6, with unresolved D. The CDR3 is 12 amino acids. Germline CDR1 is DFQATT and CDR2 is SNEGSKA (reference sequence). V was trimmed by 7 bases and J by 7 bases, leaving 11 bases between them. DNA for the CDR3: TGCAGTGGGAGGCCCTGGAATTCACCCCTCCACTTT. Translated, it gives CSGRPWNSPLHF.

In this sample, this clonotype turned up a few times. The rearrangement links TRBV25-1 to TRBJ2-2, with D hard to call. This CDR3 region has 15 residues. V lost 6 bases and J 7 bases, leaving 18 bases between the germline ends. CDR1 MGHDK and CDR2 SYGVNS come from the germline V gene. CDR3 nucleotides: TGTGCCAGCAGGCCGTCGGGCGATTTCCTCGGGGAGCTGTTTTTT. It yields the protein CASRPSGDFLGELFF.

V usage is TRBV29-1 and J usage is TRBJ2-4, with 7 bases matching TRBD1. V gave up 5 bases and J gave up 3 bases; unmatched junction bases: 7. Germline lookup yields CDR1 SQVTM and CDR2 ANQGSEA. The CDR3 length is 14 residues. This CDR3 reads CSVLGGQSKNIQYF. CDR3 bases: TGCAGCGTTCTAGGGGGACAGAGCAAAAACATTCAGTACTTC.

This clonotype was detected a few times. The chain has TRBV29-1 and TRBJ2-1, with D tentatively TRBD2 (7 bases). The CDR3 length is 14 residues. Trimming removed 6 bases from V and 3 bases from J, with 15 bases in between. Germline V gene lookup returns CDR1 SQVTM and CDR2 ANQGSEA. In DNA form, the CDR3 reads TGCAGCGTCTACCTTAGGGGGGGCTACAATGAGCAGTTCTTC. Translated, it gives CSVYLRGGYNEQFF.

The sample holds a few counts of this clonotype. This sequence joins TRBV5-1 and TRBJ2-7; 7 bases agree with TRBD2. From germline, CDR1 is SGHRS and CDR2 YFSETQ. Losses at the gene ends were 1 base for V and 4 bases for J; bases not matched to a gene: 8. The CDR3 runs 15 residues. CDR3 coding DNA: TGCGCCAGCAGCTTGACTTCGGGAGGAGTTTACGAGCAGTACTTC. Translating it yields CASSLTSGGVYEQYF.

CDR3 in DNA: TGTGCCAGCAGCTACGGACTGCGGGTGGACAACAATGAGCAGTTCTTC. Translating it yields CASSYGLRVDNNEQFF. This chain uses TRBV11-2 with TRBJ2-1, with D possibly being TRBD1 or TRBD2 (5 bases each). The CDR3 is 16 amino acids. Germline CDR1 and CDR2: SGHAT and FQNNGV. The germline V and J ends were trimmed by 4 bases and 5 bases, with 18 bases remaining between them. The whole variable domain, filled in from reference TRBV11-2 and TRBJ2-1, reads EAGVAQSPRYKIIEKRQSVAFWCNPISGHATLYWYQQILGQGPKLLIQFQNNGVVDDSQLPKDRFSAERLKGVDSTLKIQPAKLEDSAVYLCASSYGLRVDNNEQFFGPGTRLTVL.

The chain employs TRBV6-2 or TRBV6-3 and TRBJ2-2; unclear D gene. The germline V and J ends were trimmed by 6 bases and 6 bases, with 5 bases remaining between them. The CDR3 has 11 residues. Germline V gives CDR1 MNHEY, CDR2 SVGEGT. CDR3 DNA sequence: TGTGCCAGCAGGGTCCCCGGGGAGCTGTTTTTT. This codes for CASRVPGELFF.

The chain recombines TRBV4-1 with TRBJ1-4; maybe TRBD1 (6 bases). V shed 3 bases and J shed 3 bases, with 14 bases lying between them. In germline, CDR1 is MGHRA, CDR2 YSYEKL. There are 16 residues in the CDR3. The CDR3 region is CASSQWGRDPNEKLFF. The CDR3 DNA follows: TGCGCCAGCAGCCAGTGGGGGCGCGACCCTAATGAAAAACTGTTTTTT.

This clonotype occurred many times. In DNA form, the CDR3 reads TGCAGCGTTGAAGATGGGGTTAGCGGGAATTCCTACGAGCAGTACTTC. This translates into CSVEDGVSGNSYEQYF. J is TRBJ2-7 and V is TRBV29-1; 8 bases are a match to TRBD2. Germline values: CDR1 SQVTM, CDR2 ANQGSEA. The CDR3 is 16 residues long. Losses at the gene ends were 0 bases for V and 1 base for J; bases not matched to a gene: 8.

The chain links TRBV20-1 to TRBJ2-1; TRBD2 aligns across 10 bases. The V gene end was trimmed by 2 bases and the J gene end by 4 bases; junction bases not matched to a gene: 2. The CDR3 runs 14 residues. Germline CDR1 reads DFQATT; CDR2 reads SNEGSKA (reference sequence). CDR3 in DNA: TGCAGTGCTAGACCTAGCGGGAGTTACAATGAGCAGTTCTTC. This encodes CSARPSGSYNEQFF.

The CDR3 region has the DNA TGTGCCAGCAGCGTGGGGGAGCGGGAGAATCAAAATGAGCAGTTCTTC. It translates to CASSVGERENQNEQFF. The rearrangement links TRBV7-2 to TRBJ2-1, with 8 bases lining up with TRBD2. The CDR3 sequence is 16 residues long. Germline V lookup: CDR1 SGHTA, CDR2 FQGNSA. The ends lost 5 bases at V and 7 bases at J; junction bases unmatched: 13.

The rearrangement joins TRBV7-9 to TRBJ2-7; weak D call: TRBD1 (5 bases). The CDR3 loop spans 14 amino acids. The germline V gene has CDR1 SEHNR and CDR2 FQNEAQ (reference sequence). V lost 5 bases, J lost 2 bases, and 13 bases lay in between. CDR3 coding DNA: TGTGCCAGCAGCACCGTCAGGGAACCCTACGAGCAGTACTTC. Its translation is CASSTVREPYEQYF.

This clonotype was counted between two and nine times. The rearrangement joins TRBV6-2 or TRBV6-3 to TRBJ2-7, with D unresolved. Germline V gene lookup returns CDR1 MNHEY and CDR2 SVGEGT. The V and J ends lost 2 bases and 5 bases respectively, with 7 bases between them. This CDR3 region has 12 residues. The CDR3 nucleotides read TGTGCCAGCAGTTACGTCCAGCACGAGCAGTACTTC. It translates to CASSYVQHEQYF.

The V and J genes are TRBV11-1 and TRBJ2-1, with 14 bases matching TRBD2. The CDR3 runs to 18 residues. V gave up 5 bases and J gave up 8 bases; unmatched junction bases: 14. Germline V CDR1 and CDR2: SGHAT, FQDESV (reference sequence). DNA of the CDR3: TGTGCCAGCAGCGTCGAATCCGGGACTAGCGGGAGTAGGTATGAGCAGTTCTTC. Translation: CASSVESGTSGSRYEQFF.

This clonotype occurred many times. V usage is TRBV7-8 and J usage is TRBJ2-1, with TRBD2 matching 13 bases. The germline V gene has CDR1 SGHVS and CDR2 FQNEAQ. The V and J ends lost 1 base and 7 bases, in that order; junction bases with no gene match: 4. The CDR3 has 16 amino acids. CDR3 region: CASSLGGLAGVNEQFF. DNA of the CDR3: TGTGCCAGCAGCTTAGGTGGACTAGCGGGGGTTAATGAGCAGTTCTTC.

The rearrangement uses TRBV9 and TRBJ2-1; D tentatively fits TRBD1 or TRBD2 (6 bases each). V was pared by 0 bases and J by 4 bases, with 11 bases between. The CDR3 totals 15 residues. Germline assignment: CDR1 SGDLS and CDR2 YYNGEE. CDR3 loop: CASSVVGGGYNEQFF. CDR3 DNA: TGTGCCAGCAGCGTAGTCGGAGGGGGTTACAATGAGCAGTTCTTC.